These T cell receptor beta chains were read from a single sample in a study of blood T cell repertoires in COVID-19. Assay used: immunoSEQ multiplex PCR; TCRdb lists only in-frame clones, some missing. This sample has about 300,000 clones, with about nine tenths found just once. Sequences were obtained from peripheral blood. Receptors were obtained from a man between 18 and 35 years old with active or convalescent COVID-19. Each CDR3 is given without its conserved first and last residue.

v_call: TRBV28; cdr3_aa: ASKSGMWETQY
v_call: TRBV27; cdr3_aa: ASSLTGTGDGYT
v_call: TRBV12-5; cdr3_aa: ASGLVLRQGGIQPQH
v_call: TRBV9; cdr3_aa: ASSASTRTGELF
v_call: TRBV4-1; cdr3_aa: ASSQDMDGRAPDTQY
v_call: TRBV19; cdr3_aa: ASSQDSNQPQH
v_call: TRBV10-3; cdr3_aa: ATKGLAGGSLLLEQY
v_call: TRBV5-4; cdr3_aa: ASSLESGSSEKLF
v_call: TRBV4-1; cdr3_aa: ASSQNKQGANQPQH
v_call: TRBV5-1; cdr3_aa: ASSGEGATNEKLF
v_call: TRBV2; cdr3_aa: ATRQGPNTEAF
v_call: TRBV15; cdr3_aa: ATSRDTKGSSEAF
v_call: TRBV18; cdr3_aa: ASSPGLYEQY
v_call: TRBV18; cdr3_aa: ASSPEGGTANIMVSYNEQF
v_call: TRBV18; cdr3_aa: ASSPRTGDLGGYT
v_call: TRBV3-1/TRBV3-2; cdr3_aa: ASSQGEVSRLH
v_call: TRBV5-4; cdr3_aa: ASSSLVGRDTEAF
v_call: TRBV19; cdr3_aa: ASSIGDEFGTEQF
v_call: TRBV7-2; cdr3_aa: ASSSPGTANTGELF
v_call: TRBV15; cdr3_aa: ATSREGLAKNIQY
v_call: TRBV6-2/TRBV6-3; cdr3_aa: ASSMGLSFGEQF
v_call: TRBV3-1/TRBV3-2; cdr3_aa: ASSQELDSGRDEQY
v_call: TRBV5-1; cdr3_aa: ASSLVTGGVYEQY
v_call: TRBV7-9; cdr3_aa: ASSQLGAPRDEQY
v_call: TRBV28; cdr3_aa: ASRSVLGQY
v_call: TRBV3-1/TRBV3-2; cdr3_aa: ASSQDPSGRIQY
v_call: TRBV7-2; cdr3_aa: ASSLDGHISGNTIY
v_call: TRBV2; cdr3_aa: ASSDPLNQPQH
v_call: TRBV11-2; cdr3_aa: ASSSRGRINTGELF
v_call: TRBV9; cdr3_aa: ASSRQELYGYT
v_call: TRBV27; cdr3_aa: ASSFEGPRAGKKLF
v_call: TRBV19; cdr3_aa: ASSAEQDILNTEAF
v_call: TRBV5-6; cdr3_aa: ASSAGTGVDEAF
v_call: TRBV15; cdr3_aa: ATSRDRGSPLH
v_call: TRBV6-6; cdr3_aa: ASRTSALYEQY
v_call: TRBV5-6; cdr3_aa: ASRSGLAGARSYNEQF
v_call: TRBV4-1; cdr3_aa: ASSPRLASGEDTQY
v_call: TRBV12-3/TRBV12-4; cdr3_aa: ASSIGQLGELF
v_call: TRBV19; cdr3_aa: ASSTGVLTDTQY
v_call: TRBV2; cdr3_aa: ASSVRSSGNTIY
v_call: TRBV29-1; cdr3_aa: SATGGLAENTGELF
v_call: TRBV7-9; cdr3_aa: ASRPTGGSYNSPLH
v_call: TRBV2; cdr3_aa: ASTTSGPYEQY
v_call: TRBV19; cdr3_aa: ASSRQGLSPLH
v_call: TRBV5-1; cdr3_aa: ASSYLAGTTYNEQF
v_call: TRBV2; cdr3_aa: ASTLLQGTKGYGYT
v_call: TRBV29-1; cdr3_aa: SVEGSGRALNNEQF
v_call: TRBV18; cdr3_aa: ASSPPGALAGTDTQY
v_call: TRBV6-5; cdr3_aa: ASSSALRGGGNEQY
v_call: TRBV6-6; cdr3_aa: ASSGDRDSYGYT
v_call: TRBV19; cdr3_aa: ASSVWTSGTYNEQF
v_call: TRBV19; cdr3_aa: ASSVTGTGGEKLF